This TCR beta chain was observed in a study of blood T cells in healthy people across ages. Study findings and constraints: More naive CD4+ cells and higher diversity marked long-lived donors relative to aged donors.

A few counts support this clonotype. Its antigen is not identified. The draw of peripheral blood yielded around 9.6 milliliters from each donor. It was with a sample-barcoded 5' primer and a J-beta primer mix that a second PCR of roughly 7 to 12 cycles was run. CDR3-containing paired-end reads numbered at least 2.5 million in each sample. TCRdb recomputed calls from the 5' RACE reads with MiXCR, one row per CDR3 protein. The sample holds 1.5 million to 2 million distinct CDR3 sequences, around 48% seen once. The CDR3 length is 15 residues. The V gene end was trimmed by 4 bases and the J gene end by 7 bases; junction bases not matched to a gene: 8. CDR1 and CDR2 from the germline V gene are ENHRY and SYGVKD.

V gene TRBV10-3 combines with J gene TRBJ2-1, with 9 bases that match TRBD2. The receptor was derived from a woman aged 40 to 50 in good health. Material: blood. In DNA form, the CDR3 reads TGTGCCATCAGTGGAGCGGGGGGATTCCCGAATGAGCAGTTCTTC. Its protein product is CAISGAGGFPNEQFF.